This TCR beta chain was retrieved from a study of blood T cells in healthy people across ages. Broader study findings: One million T cells yielded diversity estimates that were considered underestimates.

This clonotype was picked up a small number of times. Its antigen remains unidentified. Germline CDR1 reads SGHTA; CDR2 reads FQGNSA. V was cut by 0 bases and J by 1 base, with 6 bases left in between. The length of the CDR3 is 15 residues. Primers used in a second PCR of about 6 to 11 cycles were a sample-barcoded 5' primer and a J-beta primer mix. One entry per CDR3 protein, called by TCRdb with MiXCR from the 5' RACE reads. This sample carries 650,000 to 800,000 distinct CDR3 sequences, about 42% of them seen once, and the ten largest clones take roughly a fifth. This chain links TRBV7-2 with TRBJ2-2, with D possibly TRBD1 on 6 matching bases. This receptor was taken from a man aged 55 to 70 in good health. Sequencing was carried out using blood. Here the CDR3 DNA reads TGTGCCAGCAGCTTAGCCAGGGGGAACACCGGGGAGCTGTTTTTT. Protein: CASSLARGNTGELFF.